These T cell receptor beta chains were read from a single sample in a study of vaccination and CD4 T cells after COVID-19. Each CDR3 protein gets one entry after TCRdb re-called the PCR reads with MiXCR. The table shows more than 7,000 distinct CDR3 sequences, with 45% to 60% occurring only once. No antigen has been assigned to these receptors. The sequenced sample consisted of CD4+ T cells from blood, cultured in vitro. The source is a human donor who had recovered from COVID-19. CDR3s leave out the opening cysteine and the closing phenylalanine or tryptophan. The D gene is left open where the match is weak.

j_gene	d_gene	len	v_gene	CDR3aa
TRBJ2-5	-	17	TRBV6-1	ASSVPPGSGWSGQETQY
TRBJ2-1	-	10	TRBV6-2/TRBV6-3	ASRSHNNEQF
TRBJ2-5	-	15	TRBV20-1	SARGGRKPNSQENQY
TRBJ2-3	-	10	TRBV11-3	ASSFQRGTQY
TRBJ2-1	TRBD2	14	TRBV12-3/TRBV12-4	ASSFIPGTNYNEQF
TRBJ2-7	TRBD2	11	TRBV11-2	ASSLVGGFEQY
TRBJ2-3	-	12	TRBV27	ATTPRGVSDTQY
TRBJ1-3	-	13	TRBV6-1	ASRSDSHSGNTIY
TRBJ1-2	TRBD1	13	TRBV5-1	ASSLLTGGTDGYT
TRBJ1-2	-	13	TRBV18	ASSPVSGRGSGYT
TRBJ1-1	TRBD1	13	TRBV6-5	ASSYPNRGGTEAF
TRBJ2-5	TRBD2	14	TRBV12-3/TRBV12-4	ASSFNGGGAQETQY
TRBJ2-7	-	12	TRBV18	ASSLGEPPHEQY
TRBJ2-2	TRBD1	13	TRBV7-8	ASSLDRVNTGELF
TRBJ1-3	TRBD1	14	TRBV6-1	ASSDDHRGWGNTIY
TRBJ1-1	-	12	TRBV2	ASKNSQLNTEAF
TRBJ2-1	TRBD1	12	TRBV6-1	ASRPTGKGDEQF
TRBJ1-4	-	13	TRBV20-1	SASPSTDRNEKLF
TRBJ2-7	-	13	TRBV5-1	ASSELGQLTYEQY
TRBJ2-2	-	12	TRBV24-1	ATSVQGTTGELF
TRBJ1-2	-	12	TRBV6-5	ASSLSVGGFGYT
TRBJ2-5	TRBD1	10	TRBV2	ASSEANRGQY
TRBJ1-1	TRBD1	11	TRBV12-3/TRBV12-4	ASSPQGTTEAF
TRBJ1-1	-	13	TRBV27	ASSLARLGVTEAF
TRBJ2-3	-	12	TRBV6-1	ASRLMQESDTQY
TRBJ1-6	-	13	TRBV6-5	ASTHSSGRNSPLH
TRBJ1-2	-	13	TRBV2	ASNMNRDIQYGYT
TRBJ1-1	-	12	TRBV11-2	ASRRPVLNTEAF
TRBJ1-2	-	12	TRBV19	ASSIPRVGYGYT
TRBJ1-5	-	12	TRBV6-1	ASSEAQKGQPQH
TRBJ2-1	-	12	TRBV30	AWSKLGFNNEQF
TRBJ2-7	TRBD1	12	TRBV18	ASSPDRVGSEQY
TRBJ2-1	-	11	TRBV9	ASSVARDNEQF
TRBJ1-1	-	10	TRBV20-1	SARSVGTEAF
TRBJ1-2	-	13	TRBV12-3/TRBV12-4	ASSGGGTVNYGYT
TRBJ2-3	-	13	TRBV30	AWTLSGSNTDTQY
TRBJ2-5	TRBD2	11	TRBV25-1	ASSRGGQETQY
TRBJ2-7	TRBD2	12	TRBV10-1	ASSEFSGDYEQY
TRBJ1-1	-	12	TRBV7-3	ASSLIAGKGEAF
TRBJ1-2	-	13	TRBV12-3/TRBV12-4	ASSRSTGITGGYT
TRBJ1-2	TRBD1	12	TRBV30	AWRNRGRGYGYT
TRBJ1-1	TRBD1	10	TRBV29-1	SVHRGDTEAF
TRBJ1-1	-	14	TRBV28	ASSPIGTKGNTEAF
TRBJ1-1	-	13	TRBV7-2	ASSLVSSMNTEAF